This section outlines one TCR beta chain sequence together with its context. This clone was seen only a few times. The clone's antigen remains unknown. Base qualities are not provided; no much larger clone lies one nucleotide away. The CDR3 measures 18 amino acids from cysteine to phenylalanine. Left in the record is the CDR3 DNA by itself, 54 bases read in frame from the first base. CDR1 and CDR2 are drawn from the germline V gene: LGHNT, FRNRAP. V lost 1 base and J lost 0 bases, and the count of bases not matched to a germline gene is 9. Library preparation used the immunoSEQ multiplex PCR assay. A mixture of 60 forward primers for TCR Vbeta segments and 13 reverse primers for TCR Jbeta segments was used in the multiplex PCR. A multiplex PCR assay on genomic DNA amplified the CDR3 region of rearranged TCR beta genes. Amplified TCR beta libraries were sequenced as 87-base-pair reads on the Illumina HiSeq System. Per the original workflow: A later analysis counted around 72 million unique TCR beta chains across the 650 to 800 repertoires, and some 11 million of these chains were shared by at least two donors. To remove PCR and sequencing errors, raw reads were error-corrected and collapsed into unique sequences using a nearest-neighbor algorithm that merged closely related sequences. CDR3 sequences were aligned to IMGT reference sequences to assign V, D and J gene segments. For a sequence to be retained, at least a six-nucleotide match to both a V gene segment and a J gene segment was required. Rearrangements were called productive when the CDR3 lacked stop codons and stayed in frame with V and J; all others were non-productive. CDR3 was defined according to IMGT convention as the region running from the second conserved V-encoded cysteine to the conserved J-encoded phenylalanine. Sequences without an unambiguous match to a single V gene segment were excluded from the earlier analysis of several hundred of the donors. In an earlier analysis of around 590 of the donors, a V segment was called functional when productive rearrangements were above 56.7%, and segregating when the standard deviation between donors exceeded 5%. A statistical classification framework was built for diagnosing cytomegalovirus status from the catalog of TCR beta chain sequences. V and J gene assignment, in a later analysis, came from comparing TCR nucleotide sequences with IMGT/GENE-DB human TR gene sequences. Using the TCRdist pipeline, a later analysis assigned CDR3 sequences along with most-parsimonious VDJ recombination scenarios. In a later analysis, every TCR beta chain was defined by the combination of its CDR3 amino acid sequence and its V-gene family, and reads without a unique V-gene family were dropped. As a way to deal with suspected cross-contamination and a sequencing artifact, a later analysis dropped over 550 nucleotide sequences that were highly shared and had low generation probability. In a later analysis, a clonal expansion index was calculated for each public chain from normalized within-repertoire ranks of inferred template counts. A later analysis computed generation probabilities with a VDJ recombination model fitted to out-of-frame rearrangements, and checked the results against IGoR. In a later analysis, TCR-TCR, TCR-HLA and TCR-CMV co-occurrence was scored with hypergeometric tests, and a repertoire-size bias correction was applied to TCR pairs. A later analysis estimated false discovery rates by permuting HLA or CMV assignments 20 times. In a later analysis, co-occurring TCRs were grouped with DBSCAN, and TCRdist sequence similarity was added when clustering was performed within HLA-allele-positive subsets. Repertoires with fewer than 30,000 or more than 120,000 public chains were left out of co-occurrence clustering, as were a handful of repertoires with anomalous nucleotide sharing. Here the immuneACCESS table is served through TCRdb, limited to in-frame sequences with V and J called. Missing clones are a known gap in these copies; in checked studies unresolved V genes cover under half, and the rest lacks a known reason. V, J and clone size reflect that table, while D and trimming were determined from the DNA. The table for this sample lists tens of thousands of clones; roughly 64% of them were counted only once. 6.5% to 8% of the sample rests with the top ten.

The sample belongs to a study of cytomegalovirus exposure and HLA in healthy donors listed by TCRdb under 2017. In the study overall: According to an earlier analysis of 587 of the donors, 150 million to 200 million T cells yielded some 120 million unique TCR beta sequences and approximately 280 Gb of sequence data. An early release covering 550 to 650 HLA-typed donors comprised about 320 gigabases of sequencing data and roughly 85 million unique TCR sequences. The genetic ancestry cluster associated with self-reported Caucasian donors included roughly four fifths of the 398 genotyped donors. The aim of the study was to test whether cataloging public T cell receptors could identify signatures of past pathogen exposure. The study profiled the T cell repertoires of 500 to 800 subjects by immunosequencing and related them to cytomegalovirus serostatus. Along with the roughly 700-subject first cohort, a separate validation cohort of over 90 different subjects was used. High-throughput TCR immunosequencing, statistical association of individual TCRs with disease status, and machine learning were combined to predict cytomegalovirus infection status. In a later analysis, previously published TCR beta repertoires from 550 to 700 donors were re-analyzed and high-resolution HLA genotyping was added so that TCR occurrence patterns could be studied. The later analysis used no new phenotypic data to find candidate immune exposures, relying instead on TCR beta sequences and their occurrence across donors. To decide whether each TCR beta V gene segment behaved as functional or pseudogenic, an earlier analysis of some 600 of the donors relied on high-throughput TCR beta sequencing. Donor age, sex, ethnicity and CMV serostatus were compiled together with the repertoire data. Genome-wide SNP genotypes for about three fifths of the 666 donors were used in a later genetic analysis, which treated that subset as a discovery cohort. Every repertoire in the discovery cohort had been generated on one and the same sequencing platform. HLA typing covered class I and class II loci at four-digit resolution. Typing coverage varied by locus: roughly 629-630 donors for A, B, C, DRB1 and DQB1; approximately 500 for DQA1; more than 600 for DPA1; under 490 for DPB1. Roughly five DR-DQ haplotypes were treated as single units for association and clustering because of strong linkage in the cohort. On average, 235,054 unique TCR beta nucleotide sequences were sequenced per donor among several hundred genotyped donors of the cohort, with about 19% of those sequences being non-productive. Broad study findings and their caveats: This cohort had only TCR beta chains sequenced, and the lack of alpha or paired-chain data limited which features could be detected. Linkage disequilibrium might explain the correlated functional status among segregating V segments, but an unknown experimental factor could not be excluded. According to a later analysis, most CMV-associated TCR beta chains appeared to be HLA-restricted, and the HLA associations seemed to be driven largely by CMV exposure. The only immune exposure information available for the cohort was CMV serostatus. A few of the identified cytomegalovirus-associated TCR beta chains were confirmed in vitro to be specific for cytomegalovirus antigens. When HLA alleles, especially DR and DQ, strongly co-occurred, TCR associations were difficult to assign to individual alleles. In the study, some 160 TCR beta chains were listed as associated with cytomegalovirus. Most TCR sequences were observed very rarely across donors, whereas some public TCRs were present in many individuals. In a later analysis, 16,951 TCR beta sequences were associated with specific HLA alleles at a false discovery rate of 0.05. According to a later analysis, parvovirus B19, influenza, CMV and Epstein-Barr virus appeared linked to several top co-occurrence clusters. Broadly in line with IMGT annotations, most TCR beta V segments showed up in productive rearrangements about 90% or about 30% of the time in an earlier analysis of roughly 590 of the donors. A further reported finding was that TCR beta sequences accurately predicted the HLA-A and HLA-B alleles for most subjects in the first cohort. Compared with the approximately 700-donor mean, donors in an Asian-associated ancestry cluster had fewer N-insertions in productive TCRs, according to a later genetic analysis. The presence/absence analyses assumed that sequencing depth was roughly uniform across donors, and that assumption may not be true. According to a later analysis, TCR association rates differed among HLA loci, with DRB1 alleles showing the most associated TCRs and HLA-C alleles showing the fewest. A later genetic analysis associated a missense DCLRE1C variant with V-gene and J-gene trimming of TCR beta chains, and an independent cohort replicated the association. Because counts were too low, about 15 rarely observed V segments, including chromosome 9 orphons, were left out of the earlier analysis of 500 to 750 of the donors. The classifier was reported to diagnose cytomegalovirus status with high specificity and sensitivity in both the original cohort and the validation cohort. A cluster of highly shared sequence variants was judged likely to represent a technical artifact of the sequencing pipeline. In a later analysis, HLA-associated TCR beta chains were found to be more clonally expanded and to have lower generation probabilities than equally common non-associated chains. The authors suggested that the approach could potentially be generalized to other disease states and immunological phenotypes. The 87-base-pair reads could not distinguish some IMGT-functional V segments, including TRBV6-2 and TRBV6-3, so those segments were excluded. Because some donors lacked HLA typing at each locus, the association tests relied only on the typed subset.

The cohort comprised hundreds of healthy bone marrow donors. At the time of sampling, every cohort member was nominally healthy, though immune exposures that went unrecorded were likely present. The donor was CMV seropositive and was included in the group of 300 or so seropositive cohort members. Every donor gave a peripheral blood sample, and the peripheral blood mononuclear cells from that sample were used for TCR beta sequencing. Genomic DNA was extracted from the blood cell samples with the Qiagen DNeasy Blood Extraction Kit. This TCR came from a middle-aged man in good health and CMV-seropositive. The V gene is TRBV12-5 and the J gene is TRBJ2-7, and 10 junction bases match TRBD1. The sequencing input was PBMCs. DNA sequence: TGTGCTAGTGGTTTGGCCCCCCCGGGACAGGGGAGCTCCTACGAGCAGTACTTC. It is translated as CASGLAPPGQGSSYEQYF.